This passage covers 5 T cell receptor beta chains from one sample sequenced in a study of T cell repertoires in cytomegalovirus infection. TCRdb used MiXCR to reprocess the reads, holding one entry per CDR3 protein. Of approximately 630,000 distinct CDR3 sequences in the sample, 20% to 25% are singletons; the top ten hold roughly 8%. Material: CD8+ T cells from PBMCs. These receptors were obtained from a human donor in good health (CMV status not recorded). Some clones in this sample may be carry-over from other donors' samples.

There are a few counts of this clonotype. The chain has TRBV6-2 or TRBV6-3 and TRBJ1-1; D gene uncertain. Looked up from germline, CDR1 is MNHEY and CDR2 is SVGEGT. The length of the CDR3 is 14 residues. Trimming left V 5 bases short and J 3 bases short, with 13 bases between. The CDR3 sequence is CASSSAPWDTEAFF. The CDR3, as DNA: TGTGCCAGCAGTAGTGCCCCGTGGGACACTGAAGCTTTCTTT.

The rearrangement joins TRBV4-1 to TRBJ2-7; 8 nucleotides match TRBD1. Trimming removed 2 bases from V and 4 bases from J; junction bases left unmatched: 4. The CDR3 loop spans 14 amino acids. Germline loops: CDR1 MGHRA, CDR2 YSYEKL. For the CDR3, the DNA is TGCGCCAGCAGCCAACCACAGGGGGATTACGAGCAGTACTTC. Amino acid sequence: CASSQPQGDYEQYF.

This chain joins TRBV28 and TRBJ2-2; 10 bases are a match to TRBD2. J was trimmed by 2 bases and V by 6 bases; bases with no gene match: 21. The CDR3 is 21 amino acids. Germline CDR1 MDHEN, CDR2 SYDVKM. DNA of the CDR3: TGTGCCAGCAGGCCCCGTACTAGTCGGGCTAGCGGGGGCCCCAACACCGGGGAGCTGTTTTTT. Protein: CASRPRTSRASGGPNTGELFF.

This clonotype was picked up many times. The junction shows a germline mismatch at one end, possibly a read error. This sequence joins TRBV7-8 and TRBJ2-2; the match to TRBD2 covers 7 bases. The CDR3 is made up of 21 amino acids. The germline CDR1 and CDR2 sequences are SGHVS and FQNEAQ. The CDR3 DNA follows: TGTGCCAGCAGCCTAGCGGTCCTGGGGCCCTGGACAAACCCGGGGACCGGGGAGCTGTTTTTT. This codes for CASSLAVLGPWTNPGTGELFF. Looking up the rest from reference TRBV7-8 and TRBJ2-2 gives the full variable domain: GAGVSQSPRYKVAKRGQDVALRCDPISGHVSLFWYQQALGQGPEFLTYFQNEAQLDKSGLPSDRFFAERPEGSVSTLKIQRTQQEDSAVYLCASSLAVLGPWTNPGTGELFFGEGSRLTVL.

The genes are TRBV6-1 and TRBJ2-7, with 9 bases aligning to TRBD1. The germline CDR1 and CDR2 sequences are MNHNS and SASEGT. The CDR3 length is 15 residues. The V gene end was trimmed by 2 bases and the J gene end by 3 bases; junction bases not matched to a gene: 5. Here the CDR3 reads CASSEPGQGIYEQYF. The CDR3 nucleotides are TGTGCCAGCAGTGAACCGGGACAGGGTATCTACGAGCAGTACTTC.